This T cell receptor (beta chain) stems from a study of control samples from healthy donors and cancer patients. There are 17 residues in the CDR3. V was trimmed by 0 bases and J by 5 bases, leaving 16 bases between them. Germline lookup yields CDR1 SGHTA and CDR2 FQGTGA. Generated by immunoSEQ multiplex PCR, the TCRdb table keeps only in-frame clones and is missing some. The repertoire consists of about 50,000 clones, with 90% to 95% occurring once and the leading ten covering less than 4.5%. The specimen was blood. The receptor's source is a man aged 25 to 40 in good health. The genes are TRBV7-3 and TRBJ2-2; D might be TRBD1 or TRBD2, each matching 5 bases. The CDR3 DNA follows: TGTGCCAGCAGCTTAACCCCGGGACGGGGAGAGACCGGGGAGCTGTTTTTT. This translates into CASSLTPGRGETGELFF.